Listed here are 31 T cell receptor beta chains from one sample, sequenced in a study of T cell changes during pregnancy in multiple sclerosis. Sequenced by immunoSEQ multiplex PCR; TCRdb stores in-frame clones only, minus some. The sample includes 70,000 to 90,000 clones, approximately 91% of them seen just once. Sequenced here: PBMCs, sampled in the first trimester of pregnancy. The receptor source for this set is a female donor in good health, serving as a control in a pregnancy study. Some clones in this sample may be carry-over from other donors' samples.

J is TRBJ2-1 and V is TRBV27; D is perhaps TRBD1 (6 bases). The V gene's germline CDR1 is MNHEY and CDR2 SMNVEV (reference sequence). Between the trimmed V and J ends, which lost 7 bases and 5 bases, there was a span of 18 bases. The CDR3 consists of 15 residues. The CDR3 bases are TGTGCCAGCACCCAAGTTGGGGGACATAACAATGAGCAGTTCTTC. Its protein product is CASTQVGGHNNEQFF.

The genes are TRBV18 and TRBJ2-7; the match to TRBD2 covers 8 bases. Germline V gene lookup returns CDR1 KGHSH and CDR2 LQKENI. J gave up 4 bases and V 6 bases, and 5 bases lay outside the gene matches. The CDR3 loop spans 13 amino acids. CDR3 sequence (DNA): TGTGCCAGCTCCCGGGGGGGGGTTTACGAGCAGTACTTC. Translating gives CASSRGGVYEQYF.

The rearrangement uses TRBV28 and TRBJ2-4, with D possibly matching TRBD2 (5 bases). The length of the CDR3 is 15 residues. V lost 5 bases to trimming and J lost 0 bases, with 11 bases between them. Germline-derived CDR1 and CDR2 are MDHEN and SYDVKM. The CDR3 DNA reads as TGTGCCAGCAGTATCGAGGGCCTAGCCAAAAACATTCAGTACTTC. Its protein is CASSIEGLAKNIQYF.

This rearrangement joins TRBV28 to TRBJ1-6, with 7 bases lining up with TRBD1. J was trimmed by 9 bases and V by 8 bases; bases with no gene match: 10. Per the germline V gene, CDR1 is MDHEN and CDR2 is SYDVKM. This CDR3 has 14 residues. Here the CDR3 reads CASQVRGQSSPLHF. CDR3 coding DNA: TGTGCCAGCCAAGTTAGGGGGCAGAGTTCACCCCTCCACTTT.

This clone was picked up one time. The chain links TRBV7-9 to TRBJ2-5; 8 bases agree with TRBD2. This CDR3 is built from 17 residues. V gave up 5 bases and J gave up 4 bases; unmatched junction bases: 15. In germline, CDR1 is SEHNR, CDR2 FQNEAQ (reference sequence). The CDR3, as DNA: TGTGCCAGCAGCCATCGGGGGACTAGTATAGGGGGAGAGACCCAGTACTTC. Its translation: CASSHRGTSIGGETQYF. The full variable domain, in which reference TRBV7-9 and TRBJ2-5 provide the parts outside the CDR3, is DTGVSQNPRHKITKRGQNVTFRCDPISEHNRLYWYRQTLGQGPEFLTYFQNEAQLEKSRLLSDRFSAERPKGSFSTLEIQRTEQGDSAMYLCASSHRGTSIGGETQYFGPGTRLLVL.

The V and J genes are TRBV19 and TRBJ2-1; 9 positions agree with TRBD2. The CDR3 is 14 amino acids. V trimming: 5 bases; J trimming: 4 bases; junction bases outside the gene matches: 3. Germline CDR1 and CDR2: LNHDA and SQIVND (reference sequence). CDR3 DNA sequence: TGTGCCAGTAGTGAGCGGGGGGCTTACAATGAGCAGTTCTTC. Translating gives CASSERGAYNEQFF.

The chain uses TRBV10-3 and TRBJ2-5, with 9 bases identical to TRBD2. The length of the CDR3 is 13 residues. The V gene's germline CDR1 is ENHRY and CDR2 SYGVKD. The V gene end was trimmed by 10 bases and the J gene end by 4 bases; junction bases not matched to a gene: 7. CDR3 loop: CATGGRAVETQYF. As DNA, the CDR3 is TGTGCCACCGGCGGGAGGGCCGTAGAGACCCAGTACTTC.

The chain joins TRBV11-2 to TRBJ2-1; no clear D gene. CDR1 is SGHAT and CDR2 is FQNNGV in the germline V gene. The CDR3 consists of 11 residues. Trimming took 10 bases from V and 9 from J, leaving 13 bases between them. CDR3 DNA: TGTGCCACCGCGGCCGCAACTGAGCAGTTCTTC. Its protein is CATAAATEQFF.

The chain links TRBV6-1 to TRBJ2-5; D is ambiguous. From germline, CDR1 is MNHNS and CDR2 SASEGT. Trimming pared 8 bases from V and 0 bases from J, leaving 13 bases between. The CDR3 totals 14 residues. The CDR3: CASVSTRYQETQYF. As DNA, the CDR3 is TGTGCCAGCGTATCGACAAGGTACCAAGAGACCCAGTACTTC.

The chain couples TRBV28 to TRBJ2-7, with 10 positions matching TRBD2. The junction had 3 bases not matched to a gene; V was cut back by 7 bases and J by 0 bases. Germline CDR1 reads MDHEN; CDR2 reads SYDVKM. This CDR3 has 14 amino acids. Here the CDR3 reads CASTLAGVSYEQYF. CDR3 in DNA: TGTGCCAGCACGCTAGCGGGAGTCTCCTACGAGCAGTACTTC.

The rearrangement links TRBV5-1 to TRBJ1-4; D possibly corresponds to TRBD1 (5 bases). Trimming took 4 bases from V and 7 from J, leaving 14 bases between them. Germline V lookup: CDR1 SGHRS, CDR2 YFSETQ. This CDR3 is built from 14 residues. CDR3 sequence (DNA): TGCGCCAGCAGCAACCAGGGCACGGGTGAAAAACTGTTTTTT. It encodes CASSNQGTGEKLFF.

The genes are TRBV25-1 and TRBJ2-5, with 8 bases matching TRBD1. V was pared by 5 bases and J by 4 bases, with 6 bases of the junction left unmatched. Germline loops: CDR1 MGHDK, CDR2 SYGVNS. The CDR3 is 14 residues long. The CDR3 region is CASSKRQGPETQYF. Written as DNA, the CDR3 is TGTGCCAGCAGTAAAAGACAGGGGCCAGAGACCCAGTACTTC.

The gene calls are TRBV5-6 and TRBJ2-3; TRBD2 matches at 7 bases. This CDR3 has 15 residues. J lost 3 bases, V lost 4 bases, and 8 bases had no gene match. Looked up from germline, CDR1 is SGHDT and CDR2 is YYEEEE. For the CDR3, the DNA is TGTGCCAGCAGCCCGGGGGGAAGGGGTACAGATACGCAGTATTTT. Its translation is CASSPGGRGTDTQYF.

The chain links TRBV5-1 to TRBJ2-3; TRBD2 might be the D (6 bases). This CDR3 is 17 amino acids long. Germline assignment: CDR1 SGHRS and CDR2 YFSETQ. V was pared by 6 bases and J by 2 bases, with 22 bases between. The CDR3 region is CASTPGGGNAYTDTQYF. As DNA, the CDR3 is TGCGCCAGCACCCCAGGTGGGGGGAACGCTTACACAGATACGCAGTATTTT.

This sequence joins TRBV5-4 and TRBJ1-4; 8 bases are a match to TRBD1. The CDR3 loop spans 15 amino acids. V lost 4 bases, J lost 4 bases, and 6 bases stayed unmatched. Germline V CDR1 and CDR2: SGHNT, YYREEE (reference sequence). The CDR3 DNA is TGTGCCAGCAGCGCCGGGACAGGAGATAATGAAAAACTGTTTTTT. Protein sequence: CASSAGTGDNEKLFF.

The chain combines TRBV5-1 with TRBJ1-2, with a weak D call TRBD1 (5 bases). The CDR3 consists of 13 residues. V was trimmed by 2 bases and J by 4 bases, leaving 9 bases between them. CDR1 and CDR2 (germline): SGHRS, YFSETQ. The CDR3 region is CASSFDRVYGYTF. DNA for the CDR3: TGCGCCAGCAGCTTCGACAGAGTCTATGGCTACACCTTC.

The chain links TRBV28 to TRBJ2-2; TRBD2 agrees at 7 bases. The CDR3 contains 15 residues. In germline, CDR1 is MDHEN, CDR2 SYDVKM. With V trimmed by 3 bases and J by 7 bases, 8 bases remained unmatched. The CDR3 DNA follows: TGTGCCAGCAGTTTTTACGGGAGGAGGAACGGGGAGCTGTTTTTT. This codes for CASSFYGRRNGELFF.

The CDR3 loop is CASRSAGAYEQYF. The CDR3 region has the DNA TGTGCCAGCAGGAGCGCCGGAGCCTACGAGCAGTACTTC. The genes are TRBV25-1 and TRBJ2-7, with D uncertain. Germline CDR1 reads MGHDK; CDR2 reads SYGVNS. The CDR3 has 13 residues. V was clipped by 6 bases and J by 2 bases, with 11 bases between them.

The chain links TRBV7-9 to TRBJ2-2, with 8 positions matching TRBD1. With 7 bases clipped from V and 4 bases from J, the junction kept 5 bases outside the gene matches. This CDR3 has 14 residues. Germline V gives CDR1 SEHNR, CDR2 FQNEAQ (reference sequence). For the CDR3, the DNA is TGTGCCAGCACTGCCGGACAGGGCACCGGGGAGCTGTTTTTT. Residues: CASTAGQGTGELFF.

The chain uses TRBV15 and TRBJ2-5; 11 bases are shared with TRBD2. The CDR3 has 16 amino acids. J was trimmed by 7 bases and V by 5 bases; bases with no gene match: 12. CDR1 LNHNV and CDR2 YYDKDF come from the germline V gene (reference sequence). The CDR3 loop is CATSGIAGGNRGTQYF. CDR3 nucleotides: TGTGCCACCAGCGGAATAGCGGGGGGGAACCGGGGGACCCAGTACTTC.

This CDR3 reads CASSLRQGNEKLFF. Written as DNA, the CDR3 is TGTGCCAGCAGCTTGAGACAGGGTAACGAAAAACTGTTTTTT. The V call is TRBV5-4, the J call TRBJ1-4; the match to TRBD1 covers 7 bases. J lost 8 bases, V lost 1 base, and 5 bases had no gene match. CDR1 is SGHNT and CDR2 is YYREEE in the germline V gene (reference sequence). The CDR3 extends over 14 amino acids.

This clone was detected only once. The CDR3 coding sequence is TGTGCCAGCAGCTTAGCTACAGGGGAACAGCCCCAGCATTTT. It codes for CASSLATGEQPQHF. V gene TRBV7-2 combines with J gene TRBJ1-5; 7 nucleotides match TRBD1. Germline values: CDR1 SGHTA, CDR2 FQGNSA. This CDR3 comprises 14 residues. Trimming took 0 bases from V and 7 from J; bases not matched to a gene: 3. Drawing the rest from reference TRBV7-2 and TRBJ1-5, the complete variable domain is GAGVSQSPSNKVTEKGKDVELRCDPISGHTALYWYRQSLGQGLEFLIYFQGNSAPDKSGLPSDRFSAERTGGSVSTLTIQRTQQEDSAVYLCASSLATGEQPQHFGDGTRLSIL.

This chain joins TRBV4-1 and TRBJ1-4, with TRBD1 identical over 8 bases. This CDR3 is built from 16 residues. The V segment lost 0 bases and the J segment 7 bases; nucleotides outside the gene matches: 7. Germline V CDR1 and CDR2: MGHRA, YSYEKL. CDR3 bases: TGCGCCAGCAGCCAAGACTCAGGGGGCAGGAGTGAAAAACTGTTTTTT. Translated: CASSQDSGGRSEKLFF.

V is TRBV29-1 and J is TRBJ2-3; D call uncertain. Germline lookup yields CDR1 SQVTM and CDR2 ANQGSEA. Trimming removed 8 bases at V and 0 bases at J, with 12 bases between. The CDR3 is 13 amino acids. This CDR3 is CSYSLVSTDTQYF. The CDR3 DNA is TGCAGCTATTCCCTCGTCAGCACAGATACGCAGTATTTT.

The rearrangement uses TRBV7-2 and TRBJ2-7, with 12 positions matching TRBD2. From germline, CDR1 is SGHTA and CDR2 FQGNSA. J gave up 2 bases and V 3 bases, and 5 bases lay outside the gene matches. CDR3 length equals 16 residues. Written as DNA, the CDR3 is TGTGCCAGCAGCTTCGTCTCTAGCGGGAGGGCCTACGAGCAGTACTTC. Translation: CASSFVSSGRAYEQYF. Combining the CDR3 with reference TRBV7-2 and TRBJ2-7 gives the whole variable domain GAGVSQSPSNKVTEKGKDVELRCDPISGHTALYWYRQSLGQGLEFLIYFQGNSAPDKSGLPSDRFSAERTGGSVSTLTIQRTQQEDSAVYLCASSFVSSGRAYEQYFGPGTRLTVT.

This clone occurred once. CDR3 nucleotide sequence: TGCGCCAGCAGCTTGTCCCCAGGGGGCTACGAGCAGTACTTC. This translates into CASSLSPGGYEQYF. The chain joins TRBV5-1 to TRBJ2-7; 7 nucleotides match TRBD1. This CDR3 is built from 14 residues. The junction had 4 bases not matched to a gene; V was cut back by 1 base and J by 3 bases. Per the germline V gene, CDR1 is SGHRS and CDR2 is YFSETQ.

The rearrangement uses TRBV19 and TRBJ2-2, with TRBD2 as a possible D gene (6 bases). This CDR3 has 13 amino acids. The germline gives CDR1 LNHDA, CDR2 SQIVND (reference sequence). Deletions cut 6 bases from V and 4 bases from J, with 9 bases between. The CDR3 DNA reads TGTGCCAGTAGCGACGGGGGCACCGGGGAGCTGTTTTTT. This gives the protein CASSDGGTGELFF. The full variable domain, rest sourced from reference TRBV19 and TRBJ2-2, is DGGITQSPKYLFRKEGQNVTLSCEQNLNHDAMYWYRQDPGQGLRLIYYSQIVNDFQKGDIAEGYSVSREKKESFPLTVTSAQKNPTAFYLCASSDGGTGELFFGEGSRLTVL.

The chain's CDR3 is CASSPVDFSYNEQFF. The CDR3 DNA is TGTGCCAGCAGCCCGGTCGACTTTTCCTACAATGAGCAGTTCTTC. The chain carries TRBV7-3 and TRBJ2-1; D uncertain. Trimming took 5 bases from V and 1 from J, leaving 12 bases between them. The CDR3 extends over 15 amino acids. CDR1 is SGHTA, CDR2 FQGTGA, per germline.

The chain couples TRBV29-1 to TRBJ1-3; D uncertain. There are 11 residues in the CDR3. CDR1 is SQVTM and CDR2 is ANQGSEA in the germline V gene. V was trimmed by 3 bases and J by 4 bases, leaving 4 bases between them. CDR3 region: CSVEEGNTIYF. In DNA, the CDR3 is TGCAGCGTTGAGGAGGGAAACACCATATATTTT. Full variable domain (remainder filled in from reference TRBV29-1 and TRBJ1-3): SAVISQKPSRDICQRGTSLTIQCQVDSQVTMMFWYRQQPGQSLTLIATANQGSEATYESGFVIDKFPISRPNLTFSTLTVSNMSPEDSSIYLCSVEEGNTIYFGEGSWLTVV.

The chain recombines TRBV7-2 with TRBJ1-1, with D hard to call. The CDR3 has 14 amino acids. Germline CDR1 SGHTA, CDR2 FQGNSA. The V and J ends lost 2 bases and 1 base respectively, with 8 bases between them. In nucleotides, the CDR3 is TGTGCCAGCAGCTTAATCCGCGGGAACACTGAAGCTTTCTTT. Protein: CASSLIRGNTEAFF.

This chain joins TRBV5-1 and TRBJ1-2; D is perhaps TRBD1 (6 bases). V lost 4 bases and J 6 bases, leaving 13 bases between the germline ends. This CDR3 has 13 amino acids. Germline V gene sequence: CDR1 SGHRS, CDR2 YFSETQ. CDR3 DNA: TGCGCCAGCAGCCAAGGGGGGGTAGATGGCTACACCTTC. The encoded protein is CASSQGGVDGYTF. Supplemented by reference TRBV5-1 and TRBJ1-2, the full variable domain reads KAGVTQTPRYLIKTRGQQVTLSCSPISGHRSVSWYQQTPGQGLQFLFEYFSETQRNKGNFPGRFSGRQFSNSRSEMNVSTLELGDSALYLCASSQGGVDGYTFGSGTRLTVV.